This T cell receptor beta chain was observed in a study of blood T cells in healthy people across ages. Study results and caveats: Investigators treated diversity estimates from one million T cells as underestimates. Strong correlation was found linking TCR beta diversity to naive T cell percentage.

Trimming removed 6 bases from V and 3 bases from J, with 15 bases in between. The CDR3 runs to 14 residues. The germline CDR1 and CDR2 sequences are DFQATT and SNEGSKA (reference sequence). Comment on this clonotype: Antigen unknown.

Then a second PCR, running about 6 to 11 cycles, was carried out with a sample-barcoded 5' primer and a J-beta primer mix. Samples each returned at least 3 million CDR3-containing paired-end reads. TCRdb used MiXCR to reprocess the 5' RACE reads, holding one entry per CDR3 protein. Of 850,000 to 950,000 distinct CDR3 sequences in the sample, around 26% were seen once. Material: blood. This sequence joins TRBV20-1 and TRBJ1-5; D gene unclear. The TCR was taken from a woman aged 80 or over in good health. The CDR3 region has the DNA TGCAGTGCGCTGCGCGGGGAGTACAATCAGCCCCAGCATTTT. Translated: CSALRGEYNQPQHF.